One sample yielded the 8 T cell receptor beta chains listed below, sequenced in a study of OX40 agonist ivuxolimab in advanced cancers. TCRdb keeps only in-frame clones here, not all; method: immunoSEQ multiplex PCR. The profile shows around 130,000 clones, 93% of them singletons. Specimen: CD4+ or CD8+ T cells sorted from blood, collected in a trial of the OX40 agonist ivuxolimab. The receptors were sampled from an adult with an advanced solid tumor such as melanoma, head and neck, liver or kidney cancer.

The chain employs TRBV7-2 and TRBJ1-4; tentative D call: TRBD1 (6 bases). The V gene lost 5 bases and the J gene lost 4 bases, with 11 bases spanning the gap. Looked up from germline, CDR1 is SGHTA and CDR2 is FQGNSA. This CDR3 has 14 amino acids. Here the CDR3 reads CASSLDSFNEKLFF. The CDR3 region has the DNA TGTGCCAGCAGCCTGGACAGTTTTAATGAAAAACTGTTTTTT.

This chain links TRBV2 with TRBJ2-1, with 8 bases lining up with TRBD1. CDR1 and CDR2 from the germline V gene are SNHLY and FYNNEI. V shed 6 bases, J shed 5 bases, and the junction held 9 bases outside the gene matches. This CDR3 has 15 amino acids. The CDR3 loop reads CASSPMGTGDNEQFF. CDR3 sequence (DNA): TGTGCCAGCAGCCCGATGGGGACAGGAGACAATGAGCAGTTCTTC.

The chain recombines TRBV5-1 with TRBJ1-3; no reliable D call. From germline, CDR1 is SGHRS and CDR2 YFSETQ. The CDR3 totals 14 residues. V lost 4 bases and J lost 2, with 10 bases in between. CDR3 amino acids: CASSPNDAGNTIYF. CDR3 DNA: TGCGCCAGCAGCCCGAACGATGCTGGAAACACCATATATTTT.

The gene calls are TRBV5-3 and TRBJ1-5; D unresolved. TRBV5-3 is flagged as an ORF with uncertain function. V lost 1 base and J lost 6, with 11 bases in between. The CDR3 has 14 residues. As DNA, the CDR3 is TGTGCCAGAAGCTTGCGGGTGTTAGGTCAGCCCCAGCATTTT. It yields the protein CARSLRVLGQPQHF.

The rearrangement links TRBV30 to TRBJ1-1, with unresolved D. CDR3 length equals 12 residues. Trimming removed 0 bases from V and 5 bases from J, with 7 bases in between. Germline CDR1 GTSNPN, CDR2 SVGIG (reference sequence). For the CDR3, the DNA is TGTGCCTGGAGTGTACATGGGACTGAAGCTTTCTTT. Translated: CAWSVHGTEAFF.

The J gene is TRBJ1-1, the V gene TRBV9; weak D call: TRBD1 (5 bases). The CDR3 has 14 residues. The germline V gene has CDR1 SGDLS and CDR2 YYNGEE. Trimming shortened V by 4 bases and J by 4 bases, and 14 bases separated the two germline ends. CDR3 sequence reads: CASSPFRGGTEAFF. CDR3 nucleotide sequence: TGTGCCAGCAGCCCTTTTCGGGGCGGCACTGAAGCTTTCTTT.

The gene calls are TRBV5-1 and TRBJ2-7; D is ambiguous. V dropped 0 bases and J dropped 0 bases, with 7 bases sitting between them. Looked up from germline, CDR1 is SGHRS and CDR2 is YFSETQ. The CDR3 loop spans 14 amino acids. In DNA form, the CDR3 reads TGCGCCAGCAGCTTGGGCACAGACTCCTACGAGCAGTACTTC. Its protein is CASSLGTDSYEQYF.

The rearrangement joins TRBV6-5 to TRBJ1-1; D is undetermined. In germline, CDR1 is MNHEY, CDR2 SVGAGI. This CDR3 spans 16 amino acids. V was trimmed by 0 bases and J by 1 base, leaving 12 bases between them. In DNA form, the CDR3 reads TGTGCCAGCAGTTACTCGAGGTCTTGGCGGAACACTGAAGCTTTCTTT. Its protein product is CASSYSRSWRNTEAFF.